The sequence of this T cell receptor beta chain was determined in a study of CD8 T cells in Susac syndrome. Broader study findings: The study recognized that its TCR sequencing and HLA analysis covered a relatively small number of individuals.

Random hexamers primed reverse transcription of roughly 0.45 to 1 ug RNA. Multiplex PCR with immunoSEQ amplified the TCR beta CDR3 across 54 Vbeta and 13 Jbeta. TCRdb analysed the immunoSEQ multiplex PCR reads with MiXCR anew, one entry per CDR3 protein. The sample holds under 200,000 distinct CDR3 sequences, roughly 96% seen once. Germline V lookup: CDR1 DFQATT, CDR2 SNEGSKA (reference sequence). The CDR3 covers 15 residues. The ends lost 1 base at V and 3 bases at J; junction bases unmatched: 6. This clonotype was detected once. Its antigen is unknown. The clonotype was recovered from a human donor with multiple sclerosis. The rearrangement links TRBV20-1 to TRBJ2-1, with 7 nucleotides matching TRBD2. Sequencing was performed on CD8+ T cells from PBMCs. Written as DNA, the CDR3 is TGCAGTGCTAGAGGTCGCGGGAGCTACTACAATGAGCAGTTCTTC. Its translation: CSARGRGSYYNEQFF.